Each of the 20 T cell receptor beta chains below was sequenced from the same sample in a study of T-cell reconstitution after alpha-beta-depleted transplantation in children. Molecular barcoding with unique molecular identifiers was used for the TCRbeta library. TCRdb fed the PCR reads into MiXCR, producing one record per CDR3 protein. The table lists about 470,000 distinct CDR3 sequences, around 46% of them singletons. This specimen was PBMCs, taken before TCRalphabeta/CD19-depleted stem cell transplant. The receptors originated from a girl aged 2 to 10 with aplastic anemia, due to receive a stem cell transplant.

This sequence joins TRBV29-1 and TRBJ1-1, with 7 bases matching TRBD1. The V segment lost 3 bases and the J segment 3 bases; nucleotides outside the gene matches: 10. Germline V gene data show CDR1 as SQVTM and CDR2 as ANQGSEA. This CDR3 is built from 15 residues. In DNA, the CDR3 is TGCAGCGTTGATCGGGCAGGGGGGCGAGACACTGAAGCTTTCTTT. It codes for CSVDRAGGRDTEAFF.

The V and J genes are TRBV12-3 or TRBV12-4 and TRBJ2-5; D is unresolved. CDR3 length equals 13 residues. V dropped 1 base and J dropped 5 bases, with 8 bases sitting between them. The CDR3 DNA is TGTGCCAGCAGTTTAGTCTCGAGTGAGACCCAGTACTTC. Protein sequence: CASSLVSSETQYF.

This clonotype was seen more than once but under ten times. This chain connects TRBV4-2 to TRBJ1-6; the D is unclear. This CDR3 has 17 amino acids. The V gene's germline CDR1 is LGHNA and CDR2 YNFKEQ. The germline V and J ends were trimmed by 0 bases and 0 bases, with 9 bases remaining between them. The CDR3: CASSQEALSSYNSPLHF. Written as DNA, the CDR3 is TGTGCCAGCAGCCAAGAGGCTCTTAGCTCCTATAATTCACCCCTCCACTTT.

The CDR3 spells CSARTSYNEQFF. The CDR3 coding sequence is TGCAGCGCCCGAACCTCATACAATGAGCAGTTCTTC. V usage is TRBV29-1 and J usage is TRBJ2-1; D call uncertain. V was clipped by 7 bases and J by 4 bases, with 11 bases between them. Germline V gene lookup returns CDR1 SQVTM and CDR2 ANQGSEA. The CDR3 runs 12 residues.

The chain joins TRBV7-2 to TRBJ2-4; 7 bases agree with TRBD2. The CDR3 covers 17 residues. Trimming cost V 2 bases and J 0 bases; bases outside gene matches: 7. In germline, CDR1 is SGHTA, CDR2 FQGNSA. The CDR3 region has the DNA TGTGCCAGCAGCTTAATGACTGGCGGGAGAGCCAAAAACATTCAGTACTTC. As protein: CASSLMTGGRAKNIQYF.

This clonotype was counted once. The V and J genes are TRBV12-5 and TRBJ2-3; 9 positions match TRBD1. This CDR3 has 15 amino acids. Trimming removed 5 bases from V and 6 bases from J; junction bases left unmatched: 9. Germline lookup yields CDR1 LGHNT and CDR2 FRNRAP. CDR3 loop: CASGPGQGLADTQYF. CDR3 nucleotides: TGTGCTAGTGGTCCGGGACAGGGTCTGGCGGATACGCAGTATTTT.

CDR3 nucleotide sequence: TGTGCCACCAGCGGCTGGACAGGATCCTCAGATACGCAGTATTTT. It translates to CATSGWTGSSDTQYF. The chain joins TRBV15 to TRBJ2-3, with 7 bases fitting TRBD1. Germline V gene lookup returns CDR1 LNHNV and CDR2 YYDKDF (reference sequence). Losses at the gene ends were 5 bases for V and 4 bases for J; bases not matched to a gene: 9. CDR3 length: 15 amino acids.

The chain couples TRBV7-6 to TRBJ2-1; TRBD2 matches 7 bases. CDR3 length: 15 residues. Per germline, CDR1 SGHVS and CDR2 FNYEAQ. Germline trimming cut 5 bases from V and 6 bases from J; bases unmatched to any gene: 10. The CDR3 region has the DNA TGTGCCAGCAGCCAGGGCCAGCGGGGACCCAATGAGCAGTTCTTC. It specifies CASSQGQRGPNEQFF.

The chain recombines TRBV7-2 with TRBJ1-3; the D gene is possibly TRBD1 (6 bases). The CDR3 loop spans 16 amino acids. CDR1 SGHTA and CDR2 FQGNSA come from the germline V gene. Trimming pared 5 bases from V and 4 bases from J, leaving 18 bases between. The CDR3 loop reads CASSKRDKGAGNTIYF. The DNA for the CDR3 is TGTGCCAGCAGCAAACGGGACAAGGGCGCCGGAAACACCATATATTTT.

The chain joins TRBV3-1 to TRBJ2-1; D perhaps matches TRBD2 (5 bases). Trimming shortened V by 3 bases and J by 4 bases, and 16 bases separated the two germline ends. Germline V gene lookup returns CDR1 LGHDT and CDR2 YNNKEL (reference sequence). This CDR3 region has 16 residues. CDR3 sequence reads: CASSHLRAGPYNEQFF. For the CDR3, the DNA is TGTGCCAGCAGCCATTTGAGGGCGGGCCCATACAATGAGCAGTTCTTC.

Ten or more counts support this clonotype. This rearrangement joins TRBV12-3 or TRBV12-4 to TRBJ2-7; 7 bases are a match to TRBD1. The CDR3 loop spans 14 amino acids. V was clipped by 1 base and J by 7 bases; unmatched bases: 7. The CDR3 nucleotides read TGTGCCAGCAGTTTAGTCGGACAGGTGGGGGAGCAGTACTTC. It yields the protein CASSLVGQVGEQYF.

The chain employs TRBV14 and TRBJ2-7, with D perhaps assigned TRBD1 or TRBD2 (5 bases each). The CDR3 contains 15 residues. Germline CDR1 reads SGHDN; CDR2 reads FVKESK. V was shortened by 3 bases and J by 7 bases, with 19 bases between the two germline ends. The CDR3 region has the DNA TGTGCCAGCAGCCAGTCGGGACCTACCTACTCAGAGCAGTACTTC. Translated: CASSQSGPTYSEQYF.

This clonotype appeared a single time. V is TRBV29-1 and J is TRBJ1-5, with 7 bases matching TRBD1. Trimming removed 4 bases from V and 2 bases from J; junction bases left unmatched: 5. Germline lookup yields CDR1 SQVTM and CDR2 ANQGSEA. The CDR3 spans 14 residues. CDR3 region: CSVGAGGGNQPQHF. The CDR3, as DNA: TGCAGCGTTGGAGCAGGGGGTGGCAATCAGCCCCAGCATTTT.

This clonotype was detected once. V usage is TRBV5-1 and J usage is TRBJ2-2; no firm D call. Per the germline V gene, CDR1 is SGHRS and CDR2 is YFSETQ. V was trimmed by 0 bases and J by 1 base, leaving 10 bases between them. This CDR3 contains 16 residues. CDR3 region: CASSLVPVLNTGELFF. The CDR3 bases are TGCGCCAGCAGCTTGGTACCTGTTCTGAACACCGGGGAGCTGTTTTTT.

The chain has TRBV15 and TRBJ2-7; maybe TRBD2 (6 bases). With 1 base removed from V and 4 bases from J, the gap between germline ends came to 17 bases. The germline V gene has CDR1 LNHNV and CDR2 YYDKDF (reference sequence). The CDR3 runs to 16 residues. CDR3 residues: CATSRVTGLLHYEQYF. In DNA form, the CDR3 reads TGTGCCACCAGCAGAGTTACGGGACTGTTGCATTACGAGCAGTACTTC. The full variable domain, in which reference TRBV15 and TRBJ2-7 provide the parts outside the CDR3, is DAMVIQNPRYQVTQFGKPVTLSCSQTLNHNVMYWYQQKSSQAPKLLFHYYDKDFNNEADTPDNFQSRRPNTSFCFLDIRSPGLGDTAMYLCATSRVTGLLHYEQYFGPGTRLTVT.

This chain uses TRBV20-1 with TRBJ2-2; TRBD2 matches at 8 bases. CDR1 and CDR2 (germline): DFQATT, SNEGSKA (reference sequence). J lost 5 bases, V lost 4 bases, and 12 bases had no gene match. This CDR3 comprises 16 residues. The CDR3 loop is CSATPGSGRRTGELFF. CDR3 bases: TGCAGTGCTACGCCAGGGAGCGGGAGAAGGACCGGGGAGCTGTTTTTT.

The chain joins TRBV9 to TRBJ2-5; 10 bases agree with TRBD2. V lost 6 bases and J lost 1; bases outside the gene matches: 6. Germline loops: CDR1 SGDLS, CDR2 YYNGEE. The CDR3 is 15 residues long. CDR3 nucleotide sequence: TGTGCCAGCACGCCTAGCGGGAGAACCCAAGAGACCCAGTACTTC. This translates into CASTPSGRTQETQYF.

This clonotype has just a few counts. The chain recombines TRBV7-2 with TRBJ2-7, with 7 nucleotides matching TRBD2. The CDR3 covers 16 residues. Germline V CDR1 and CDR2: SGHTA, FQGNSA. The J segment lost 2 bases and the V segment lost 1 base, leaving 8 bases of the junction unmatched. The CDR3 DNA reads TGTGCCAGCAGCTTAGTTGCGGGAGTGGGGACCTACGAGCAGTACTTC. Translation gives CASSLVAGVGTYEQYF.

The CDR3 region is CSARRPQGGISYNEQFF. The DNA for the CDR3 is TGCAGTGCTAGGCGCCCCCAAGGTGGGATTTCCTACAATGAGCAGTTCTTC. This chain connects TRBV20-1 to TRBJ2-1; D is undetermined. Germline CDR1 DFQATT, CDR2 SNEGSKA (reference sequence). V lost 3 bases to trimming and J lost 1 base, with 19 bases between them. CDR3 size: 17 residues.

The chain recombines TRBV30 with TRBJ1-6; 9 positions agree with TRBD1. Germline CDR1 reads GTSNPN; CDR2 reads SVGIG (reference sequence). The CDR3 spans 13 residues. V trimming: 3 bases; J trimming: 12 bases; junction bases outside the gene matches: 6. CDR3 protein: CAWSPGTGRPLHF. The DNA of the CDR3 is TGTGCCTGGAGCCCAGGGACAGGGCGACCCCTCCACTTT.